Listed below are T cell receptor beta chains from one sample, sequenced in a study of blood T cell repertoires in COVID-19. The assay was immunoSEQ multiplex PCR, and TCRdb's table has in-frame clones only and misses some. This sample carries some 250,000 clones, about 90% of them seen once, and the ten largest clones take more than 1%. The sequencing sample was made of PBMCs or T cells enriched from blood (not recorded which). These receptors all stem from a human donor in a cohort exposed to, infected with or recovered from COVID-19 (not recorded which). The donor label of this sample is uncertain. CDR3s include the opening cysteine and the closing phenylalanine or tryptophan. The order of the fields is J gene, V gene, clone size, D gene, CDR3 DNA, CDR3 protein. The D gene is left open where the match is weak. Clone size appears in some rows only: once, few, many, or a class for an expanded clone.

>TRBJ2-1|TRBV4-1|NA|TRBD1
TGCGCCAGCAGCCAAGTCGGGCAGGGGGCCGATGAGCAGTTCTTC
CASSQVGQGADEQFF
>TRBJ1-2|TRBV13|once|NA
TGTGCCAGCAGCCAACTACTCCATGGCGCTATGGTTGGCTACACCTTC
CASSQLLHGAMVGYTF
>TRBJ2-7|TRBV6-5|once|TRBD2
TGTGCCAGCAGCCTAGCGGGGGTTCTTTACGAGCAGTACTTC
CASSLAGVLYEQYF
>TRBJ2-4|TRBV6-5|NA|NA
TGTGCCAGCAGTTACTCAGCACAGGGAAAAAACATTCAGTACTTC
CASSYSAQGKNIQYF
>TRBJ2-3|TRBV20-1|NA|TRBD2
TGCAGTGCTAGTGGAGCGGGGACCACAGATACGCAGTATTTT
CSASGAGTTDTQYF
>TRBJ2-7|TRBV14|NA|TRBD1
TGTGCCAGCAGCTCGGACAGGGGCTACGAGCAGTACTTC
CASSSDRGYEQYF
>TRBJ2-5|TRBV9|few|TRBD2
TGTGCCAGCAGCGCTGTAGGGGCTAGCGGAGAGACCCAGTACTTC
CASSAVGASGETQYF
>TRBJ1-1|TRBV11-2|once|NA
TGTGCCACAAAACTTACGATGAACACTGAAGCTTTCTTT
CATKLTMNTEAFF
>TRBJ1-2|TRBV18|NA|NA
TGTGCCAGCTCATTATTGGGGCAAGATAACCTCTATGGCTACACCTTC
CASSLLGQDNLYGYTF
>TRBJ1-6|TRBV21-1|NA|NA
TGTGCCAGCAGCACCCTTTGGAGTGAATCGAGCTCCTATAATTCACCCCTCCACTTT
CASSTLWSESSSYNSPLHF